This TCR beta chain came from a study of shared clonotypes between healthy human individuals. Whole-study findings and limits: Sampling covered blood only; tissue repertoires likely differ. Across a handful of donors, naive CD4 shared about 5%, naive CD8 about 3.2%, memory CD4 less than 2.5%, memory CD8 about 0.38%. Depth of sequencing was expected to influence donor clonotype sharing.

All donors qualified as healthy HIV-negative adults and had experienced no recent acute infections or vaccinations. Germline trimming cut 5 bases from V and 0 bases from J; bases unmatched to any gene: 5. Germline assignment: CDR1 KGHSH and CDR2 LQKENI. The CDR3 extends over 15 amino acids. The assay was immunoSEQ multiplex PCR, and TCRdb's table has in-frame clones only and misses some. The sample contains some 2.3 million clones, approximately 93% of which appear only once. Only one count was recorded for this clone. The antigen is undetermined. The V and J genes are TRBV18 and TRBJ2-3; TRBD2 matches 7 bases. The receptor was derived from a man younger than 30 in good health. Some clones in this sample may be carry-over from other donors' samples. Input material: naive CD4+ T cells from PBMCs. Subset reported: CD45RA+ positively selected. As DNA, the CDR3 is TGTGCCAGCTCAGGGGCGGGAGTGAGCACAGATACGCAGTATTTT. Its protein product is CASSGAGVSTDTQYF.